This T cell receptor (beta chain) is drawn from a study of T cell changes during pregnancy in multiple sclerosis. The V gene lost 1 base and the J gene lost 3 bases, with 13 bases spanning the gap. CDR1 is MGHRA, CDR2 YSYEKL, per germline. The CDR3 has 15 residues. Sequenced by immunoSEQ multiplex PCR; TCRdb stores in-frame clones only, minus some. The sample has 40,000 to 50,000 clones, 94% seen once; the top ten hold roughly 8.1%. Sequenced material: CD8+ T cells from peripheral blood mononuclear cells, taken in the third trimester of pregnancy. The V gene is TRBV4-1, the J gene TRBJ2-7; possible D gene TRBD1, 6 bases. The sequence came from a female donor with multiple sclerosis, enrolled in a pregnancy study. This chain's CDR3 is CASSQVRGSRYEQYF. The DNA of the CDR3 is TGCGCCAGCAGCCAAGTTAGGGGGTCTCGCTACGAGCAGTACTTC.